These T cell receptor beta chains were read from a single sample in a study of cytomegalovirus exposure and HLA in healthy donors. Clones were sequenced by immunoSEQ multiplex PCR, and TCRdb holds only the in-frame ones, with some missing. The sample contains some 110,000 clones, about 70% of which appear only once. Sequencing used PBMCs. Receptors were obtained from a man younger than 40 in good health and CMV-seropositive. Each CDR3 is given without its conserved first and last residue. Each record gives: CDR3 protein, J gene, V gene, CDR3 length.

CDR3 protein: ASSWSTGSHEQY
J gene: TRBJ2-7
V gene: TRBV5-4
CDR3 length: 12

CDR3 protein: ASSVPDSYSGGAVETQY
J gene: TRBJ2-5
V gene: TRBV9
CDR3 length: 17

CDR3 protein: ASSLQHPSYNSPLH
J gene: TRBJ1-6
V gene: TRBV2
CDR3 length: 14

CDR3 protein: AWSVGTGDTQY
J gene: TRBJ2-3
V gene: TRBV30
CDR3 length: 11

CDR3 protein: ASREFGTGGSYGYT
J gene: TRBJ1-2
V gene: TRBV19
CDR3 length: 14

CDR3 protein: ASSVAGTVQETQY
J gene: TRBJ2-5
V gene: TRBV5-1
CDR3 length: 13

CDR3 protein: ASSRTGDYGYT
J gene: TRBJ1-2
V gene: TRBV11-2
CDR3 length: 11

CDR3 protein: ASSLLGGRKADTQY
J gene: TRBJ2-3
V gene: TRBV27
CDR3 length: 14

CDR3 protein: ASSLDQASYGYT
J gene: TRBJ1-2
V gene: TRBV7-9
CDR3 length: 12

CDR3 protein: SPSQETQY
J gene: TRBJ2-5
V gene: TRBV20-1
CDR3 length: 8

CDR3 protein: TSFPPASGRPPHPDLLEADTQY
J gene: TRBJ2-3
V gene: TRBV1
CDR3 length: 22

CDR3 protein: ASSTAGGGIETQY
J gene: TRBJ2-5
V gene: TRBV19
CDR3 length: 13

CDR3 protein: SVVGSGEGGYT
J gene: TRBJ1-2
V gene: TRBV29-1
CDR3 length: 11